This T cell receptor (beta chain) was sequenced for a study of cytomegalovirus exposure and HLA in healthy donors. Comments on this clone: Its antigen is as yet unknown.

Amplification used 60 Vbeta primers and 13 Jbeta primers. The repertoire was sequenced with immunoSEQ multiplex PCR; TCRdb's copy has only in-frame clones and lacks some. This repertoire shows 150,000 to 200,000 clones, roughly 84% found once; its top ten account for more than 0.2%. Overall study findings and caveats: Segments of the TCR beta V type were, in most cases, productive about 87% or about 30% of the time in an earlier analysis. Across HLA loci, a later analysis found differing TCR association rates, with DRB1 most and HLA-C fewest.

Germline values: CDR1 ENHRY, CDR2 SYGVKD. V shed 3 bases and J 3 bases; nucleotides not matched to a gene: 6. The CDR3 extends over 15 amino acids. The source of this sequence is a girl under two years old in good health and CMV-seronegative. The chain has TRBV10-3 and TRBJ2-7, with 9 bases lining up with TRBD1. The sequencing input was PBMCs. The CDR3 coding sequence is TGTGCCATCAGTGACCTCGACAGGGGGGACTACGAGCAGTACTTC. Translating it yields CAISDLDRGDYEQYF.